This T cell receptor (beta chain) emerged from a study of blood T cell repertoires in COVID-19. Only in-frame clones appear in the TCRdb table, and some are missing; sequencing was by immunoSEQ multiplex PCR. Found here are tens of thousands of clones, over 65% of them singletons; the top ten hold around 2.6%. CDR1 is LGHDT, CDR2 YNNKEL, per germline (reference sequence). J lost 8 bases, V lost 6 bases, and 6 bases had no gene match. The CDR3 has 15 amino acids. V gene TRBV3-1 (or the pseudogene TRBV3-2) combines with J gene TRBJ2-1; 14 bases line up with TRBD2. The receptor was isolated from a human donor with acute or convalescent COVID-19. The donor label of this sample is uncertain. Sequenced: peripheral blood. Written as DNA, the CDR3 is TGTGCCAGCAGTCAAACGGGACTAGCGGGAGATGAGCAGTTCTTC. Translating it yields CASSQTGLAGDEQFF.